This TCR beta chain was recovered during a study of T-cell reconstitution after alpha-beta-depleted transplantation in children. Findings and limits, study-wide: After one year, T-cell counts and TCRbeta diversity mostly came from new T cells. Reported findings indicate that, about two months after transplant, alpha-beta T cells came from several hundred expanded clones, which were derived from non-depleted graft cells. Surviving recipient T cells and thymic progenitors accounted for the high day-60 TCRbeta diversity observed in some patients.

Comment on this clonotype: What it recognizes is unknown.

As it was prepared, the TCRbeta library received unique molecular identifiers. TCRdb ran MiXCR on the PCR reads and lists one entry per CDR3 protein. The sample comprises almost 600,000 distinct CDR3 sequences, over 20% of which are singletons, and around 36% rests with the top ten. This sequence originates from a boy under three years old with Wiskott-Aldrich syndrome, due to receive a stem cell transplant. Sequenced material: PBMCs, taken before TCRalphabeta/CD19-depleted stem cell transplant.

The CDR3 spells CASSPGVASYNEQFF. CDR3 nucleotide sequence: TGTGCCAGCAGCCCCGGAGTAGCGTCCTACAATGAGCAGTTCTTC. The V gene is TRBV7-3, the J gene TRBJ2-1; TRBD2 is a possible D gene (5 bases). The germline CDR1 and CDR2 sequences are SGHTA and FQGTGA. This CDR3 contains 15 residues. The V end was cut by 5 bases, the J end by 1 base, with 12 bases between.